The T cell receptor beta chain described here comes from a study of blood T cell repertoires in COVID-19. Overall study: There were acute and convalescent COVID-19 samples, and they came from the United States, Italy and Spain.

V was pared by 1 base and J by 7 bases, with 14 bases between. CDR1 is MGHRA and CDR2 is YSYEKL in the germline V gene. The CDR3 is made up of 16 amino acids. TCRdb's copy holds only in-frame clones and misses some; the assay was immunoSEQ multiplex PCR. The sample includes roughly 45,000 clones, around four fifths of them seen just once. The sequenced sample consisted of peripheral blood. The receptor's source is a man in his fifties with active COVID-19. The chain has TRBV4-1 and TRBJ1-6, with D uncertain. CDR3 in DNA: TGCGCCAGCAGCCAAGTCGGGAGACAACCGAATTCACCCCTCCACTTT. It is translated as CASSQVGRQPNSPLHF.